This T cell receptor (beta chain) was found in a study of post-analysis software for immune sequencing data. This clonotype occurred a few times. Its target is unknown. Findings and limits, study-wide: Patients had higher frequencies than controls of five TRBV segments, including TRBV5-6, TRBV5-1 and TRBV20-1. Compared with controls, patients showed significantly lower normalized Chao1 diversity. Same-batch samples co-clustered strongly by F measure.

There are 16 residues in the CDR3. After removal of 4 bases from V and 7 bases from J, the junction contained 10 bases not matched to a gene. Per germline, CDR1 SGHVS and CDR2 FNYEAQ. Unique molecular identifiers were carried by the TCR beta cDNA libraries. Using its own MiXCR run on the PCR reads, TCRdb lists one record per CDR3 protein. The sample shows hundreds of thousands of distinct CDR3 sequences, roughly two fifths of them seen only once. This chain uses TRBV7-6 with TRBJ1-6, with TRBD1 matching over 7 bases. The clonotype was recovered from a girl aged 10-17 years with multiple sclerosis. The material sequenced was blood. The CDR3 nucleotides read TGTGCCAGCAGCTCCATGACAGGGCCGGGGAATTCACCCCTCCACTTT. Amino acids: CASSSMTGPGNSPLHF.